Listed here are 17 T cell receptor beta chains from one sample, sequenced in a study of OX40 agonist ivuxolimab in advanced cancers. Method: immunoSEQ multiplex PCR; TCRdb's copy keeps in-frame clones and lacks some. This table has 36,000 or so clones, over 65% appearing once. Sequencing was performed on CD4+ or CD8+ T cells sorted from blood, taken in a trial of the OX40 agonist ivuxolimab. Every receptor here comes from an adult with an advanced solid tumor such as melanoma, head and neck, liver or kidney cancer.

This clone was picked up a small number of times. The chain combines TRBV9 with TRBJ2-2; D is tentatively TRBD1 or TRBD2 (5 bases each). With 4 bases removed from V and 5 bases from J, the gap between germline ends came to 18 bases. Germline V CDR1 and CDR2: SGDLS, YYNGEE. The CDR3 spans 16 residues. DNA for the CDR3: TGTGCCAGCAGCCTATCTACACTCGGGGCAACCGGGGAGCTGTTTTTT. Residues: CASSLSTLGATGELFF.

CDR3 loop: CASSYDRAGANYGYTF. CDR3 sequence (DNA): TGTGCCAGCAGTTACGACAGGGCAGGGGCTAACTATGGCTACACCTTC. J is TRBJ1-2 and V is TRBV6-5, with 7 bases identical to TRBD1. There are 16 residues in the CDR3. Germline lookup yields CDR1 MNHEY and CDR2 SVGAGI. V lost 2 bases to trimming and J lost 0 bases; unmatched junction nucleotides: 6.

This chain connects TRBV7-9 to TRBJ2-5, with unresolved D. The tail of the sequence fits TRBJ2-7 better, so the J call may be wrong. CDR3 length: 12 residues. Per the germline V gene, CDR1 is SEHNR and CDR2 is FQNEAQ (reference sequence). CDR3 sequence (DNA): TGTGCCAGCAGCTTAGTTCTCCACGAGCAGTACTTC. Residues: CASSLVLHEQYF.

V gene TRBV27 combines with J gene TRBJ2-1; TRBD2 matches at 11 bases. J lost 8 bases, V lost 5 bases, and 5 bases had no gene match. Germline V gene data show CDR1 as MNHEY and CDR2 as SMNVEV (reference sequence). The CDR3 has 14 residues. Here the CDR3 DNA reads TGTGCCAGCAGTATAGCGGGAGGGCCGGATGAGCAGTTCTTC. Translated: CASSIAGGPDEQFF.

This chain joins TRBV4-3 and TRBJ2-2; a possible D gene is TRBD1 (6 bases). Germline-derived CDR1 and CDR2 are LGHNA and YSLEER. V was clipped by 3 bases and J by 4 bases, with 12 bases between them. CDR3 size: 15 residues. Here the CDR3 DNA reads TGCGCCAGCAGCCACGGACAGTTCGCCACCGGGGAGCTGTTTTTT. The encoded protein is CASSHGQFATGELFF.

V gene TRBV4-1 combines with J gene TRBJ2-7; 8 nucleotides align to TRBD2. This CDR3 has 15 amino acids. V gave up 0 bases and J gave up 3 bases; unmatched junction bases: 4. The germline V gene has CDR1 MGHRA and CDR2 YSYEKL. The CDR3 coding sequence is TGCGCCAGCAGCCAAGAGACTAGCGCGATCTACGAGCAGTACTTC. It translates to CASSQETSAIYEQYF.

This clone was observed a few times. The V call is TRBV6-1, the J call TRBJ1-1; D not certain. The germline V gene has CDR1 MNHNS and CDR2 SASEGT. The CDR3 is 15 residues long. Trimming took 2 bases from V and 0 from J, leaving 10 bases between them. The CDR3 nucleotides read TGTGCCAGCAGTGAATTCGGCAGTTTGAACACTGAAGCTTTCTTT. Encoded protein: CASSEFGSLNTEAFF.

The chain has TRBV5-1 and TRBJ1-2, with TRBD1 as a possible D gene (6 bases). Trimming shortened V by 4 bases and J by 2 bases, and 9 bases separated the two germline ends. CDR1 is SGHRS, CDR2 YFSETQ, per germline. The CDR3 covers 13 residues. In nucleotides, the CDR3 is TGCGCCAGCAGCCCCGGACAGAACTATGGCTACACCTTC. Protein: CASSPGQNYGYTF.

J is TRBJ1-1 and V is TRBV6-6, with a possible D match to TRBD1 (5 bases). V was trimmed by 2 bases and J by 3 bases, leaving 13 bases between them. Germline loops: CDR1 MNHNY, CDR2 SVGAGI (reference sequence). CDR3 length: 15 residues. The DNA for the CDR3 is TGTGCCAGCAGTTACCTGGGGGGTCGGGACACTGAAGCTTTCTTT. Its translation: CASSYLGGRDTEAFF.

The rearrangement uses TRBV15 and TRBJ2-3; D not resolved. The CDR3 sequence is 14 residues long. Germline V gene data show CDR1 as LNHNV and CDR2 as YYDKDF (reference sequence). V was trimmed by 7 bases and J by 0 bases, leaving 11 bases between them. CDR3 nucleotides: TGTGCCACCACCCCGACGTTGAGCACAGATACGCAGTATTTT. Translated: CATTPTLSTDTQYF.

The V call is TRBV4-1, the J call TRBJ2-5; D remains unclear. Germline-derived CDR1 and CDR2 are MGHRA and YSYEKL. Trimming pared 0 bases from V and 1 base from J, leaving 6 bases between. This CDR3 contains 14 residues. The CDR3 DNA reads as TGCGCCAGCAGCCAAGAGCGTTTCCAAGAGACCCAGTACTTC. Translating gives CASSQERFQETQYF.

CDR3 DNA: TGTGCCAGCAGCTGGGACCAAACGGATGAAAAACTGTTTTTT. It translates to CASSWDQTDEKLFF. This chain connects TRBV5-4 to TRBJ1-4; D may be TRBD1 (5 bases). The V gene's germline CDR1 is SGHNT and CDR2 YYREEE (reference sequence). The CDR3 has 14 residues. V dropped 3 bases and J dropped 6 bases, with 12 bases sitting between them.

This chain links TRBV4-1 with TRBJ1-1, with D hard to call. V was shortened by 4 bases and J by 4 bases, with 16 bases between the two germline ends. Germline CDR1 reads MGHRA; CDR2 reads YSYEKL. The CDR3 is 15 residues long. For the CDR3, the DNA is TGCGCCAGCAGCCCGCAATTGGAGTGGTTCACTGAAGCTTTCTTT. This gives the protein CASSPQLEWFTEAFF.

The CDR3 DNA is TGTGCCACCCAAGGGACTAGCGGGGGGGCCGCAGAGACCCAGTACTTC. It codes for CATQGTSGGAAETQYF. The chain combines TRBV15 with TRBJ2-5; 16 bases agree with TRBD2. CDR1 is LNHNV and CDR2 is YYDKDF in the germline V gene (reference sequence). V trimming: 8 bases; J trimming: 4 bases; junction bases outside the gene matches: 7. The CDR3 is made up of 16 amino acids.

This clone appeared once. This chain uses TRBV28 with TRBJ2-5, with D perhaps matching TRBD1 (5 bases). CDR3 size: 12 residues. V lost 4 bases and J 7 bases, leaving 10 bases between the germline ends. Germline values: CDR1 MDHEN, CDR2 SYDVKM. The CDR3 sequence: CASSSFTGTQYF. As DNA, the CDR3 is TGTGCCAGCAGTTCATTTACAGGGACCCAGTACTTC.

This clone is a singleton in its sample. V gene TRBV4-1 combines with J gene TRBJ2-1; a possible D gene is TRBD1 (5 bases). Germline V gives CDR1 MGHRA, CDR2 YSYEKL. The germline V and J ends were trimmed by 4 bases and 8 bases, with 9 bases remaining between them. The CDR3 is made up of 12 amino acids. The CDR3 loop reads CASSRGHDEQFF. CDR3 bases: TGCGCCAGCAGCCGAGGACATGATGAGCAGTTCTTC.

This chain uses TRBV30 with TRBJ1-5, with a possible D match to TRBD1 (6 bases). This CDR3 is 13 amino acids long. CDR1 is GTSNPN, CDR2 SVGIG, per germline (reference sequence). V was pared by 2 bases and J by 3 bases, with 8 bases between. CDR3 bases: TGTGCCTGGAGTTCAGGGGTCAATCAGCCCCAGCATTTT. This sequence encodes CAWSSGVNQPQHF.